These 2 T cell receptor beta chains were all obtained from the same sample, sequenced in a study of cytomegalovirus exposure and HLA in healthy donors. It was with 60 Vbeta and 13 Jbeta primers that the PCR ran. Libraries were prepared by immunoSEQ multiplex PCR; TCRdb keeps only in-frame clonotypes and omits some of them. The sample has under 150,000 clones; 80% are singletons. Sequences were obtained from PBMCs. Every receptor here comes from a man aged 50 to 60 in good health and CMV-seronegative.

The chain carries TRBV9 and TRBJ2-3, with 10 bases matching TRBD2. CDR1 and CDR2 (germline): SGDLS, YYNGEE. Germline trimming cut 3 bases from V and 10 bases from J; bases unmatched to any gene: 11. This CDR3 spans 15 amino acids. The CDR3 sequence is CASSATSGLTGAQYF. The CDR3 DNA follows: TGTGCCAGCAGCGCGACTAGCGGGTTAACTGGTGCGCAGTATTTT.

V is TRBV6-1 and J is TRBJ2-7, with D perhaps TRBD1 (6 bases). The length of the CDR3 is 13 residues. The germline V gene has CDR1 MNHNS and CDR2 SASEGT. V lost 4 bases and J lost 8, with 15 bases in between. This CDR3 is CASSGSYQGQQYF. Written as DNA, the CDR3 is TGTGCCAGCAGTGGATCATATCAGGGGCAGCAGTACTTC.